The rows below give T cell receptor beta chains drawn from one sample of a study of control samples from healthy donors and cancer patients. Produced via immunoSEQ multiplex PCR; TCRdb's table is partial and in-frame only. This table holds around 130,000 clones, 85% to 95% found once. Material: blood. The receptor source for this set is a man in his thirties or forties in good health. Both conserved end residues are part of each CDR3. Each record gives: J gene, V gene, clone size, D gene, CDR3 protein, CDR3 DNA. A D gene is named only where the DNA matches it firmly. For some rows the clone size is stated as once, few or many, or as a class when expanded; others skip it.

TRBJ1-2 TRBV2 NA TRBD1 CASRGQGGYTF TGTGCCAGCCGGGGACAGGGTGGCTACACCTTC
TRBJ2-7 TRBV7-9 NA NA CASRGETYEQYF TGTGCCAGCAGGGGGGAGACCTACGAGCAGTACTTC
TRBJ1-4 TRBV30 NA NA CAWNKGEYNEKLFF TGTGCCTGGAATAAAGGGGAATATAATGAAAAACTGTTTTTT
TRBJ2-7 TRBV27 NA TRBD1 CASSSLGQGYEQYF TGTGCCAGCAGTTCGCTAGGACAGGGCTACGAGCAGTACTTC
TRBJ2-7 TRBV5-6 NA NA CASSLDWVASEQYF TGTGCCAGCAGCTTGGATTGGGTAGCGTCCGAGCAGTACTTC
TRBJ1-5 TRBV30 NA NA CAWSETGQFNQPQHF TGTGCCTGGAGTGAGACCGGACAGTTCAATCAGCCCCAGCATTTT
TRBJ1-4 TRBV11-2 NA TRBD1 CASSYRTGTGAEKLFF TGTGCCAGCAGCTACAGGACAGGCACTGGTGCTGAAAAACTGTTTTTT
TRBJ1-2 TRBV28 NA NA CASSPYRRNFYGYTF TGTGCCAGCAGTCCGTACAGACGAAACTTCTATGGCTACACCTTC
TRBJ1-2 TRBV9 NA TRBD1 CASSAVGTGGGYGYTF TGTGCCAGCAGCGCCGTCGGGACAGGGGGAGGCTATGGCTACACCTTC
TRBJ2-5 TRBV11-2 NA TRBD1 CASSPGTDQRGETQYF TGTGCCAGCAGCCCGGGGACAGACCAAAGAGGAGAGACCCAGTACTTC
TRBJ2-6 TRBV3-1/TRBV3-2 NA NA CASSRQSRSGANVLTF TGTGCCAGCAGCCGACAAAGCCGCTCTGGGGCCAACGTCCTGACTTTC
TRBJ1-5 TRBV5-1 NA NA CASSLFGDSNQPQHF TGCGCCAGCAGCTTGTTCGGGGATAGCAATCAGCCCCAGCATTTT
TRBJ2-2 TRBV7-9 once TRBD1 CASSFDRVLLFF TGTGCCAGCAGCTTCGACAGGGTGTTGCTGTTTTTT
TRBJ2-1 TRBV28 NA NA CASSLRSDEQFF TGTGCCAGCAGTTTAAGGAGCGATGAGCAGTTCTTC
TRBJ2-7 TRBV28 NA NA CASSAEGLGGYEQYF TGTGCCAGCAGCGCCGAGGGGCTAGGAGGCTACGAGCAGTACTTC
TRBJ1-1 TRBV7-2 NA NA CASSLPLNTEAFF TGTGCCAGCAGCTTACCTTTGAACACTGAAGCTTTCTTT
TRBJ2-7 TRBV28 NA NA CASSAPGRGAREQYF TGTGCCAGCAGTGCCCCCGGAAGGGGGGCAAGAGAGCAGTACTTC
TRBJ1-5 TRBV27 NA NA CASSLSVSNQPQHF TGTGCCAGCAGTTTATCAGTAAGCAATCAGCCCCAGCATTTT
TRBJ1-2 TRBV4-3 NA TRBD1 CASSDTGTGLGGYTF TGCGCCAGCAGCGATACCGGGACAGGGTTGGGTGGCTACACCTTC
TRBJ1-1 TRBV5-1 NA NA CASSWTVNTEAFF TGCGCCAGCAGTTGGACAGTGAACACTGAAGCTTTCTTT
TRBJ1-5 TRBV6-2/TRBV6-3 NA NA CASSYWGDGGQPQHF TGTGCCAGCAGTTACTGGGGGGACGGGGGTCAGCCCCAGCATTTT
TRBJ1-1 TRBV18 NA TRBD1 CASESLRGANTEAFF TGTGCCAGCGAATCCCTCAGGGGGGCGAACACTGAAGCTTTCTTT
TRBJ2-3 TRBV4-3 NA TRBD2 CASSRGTSGATDTQYF TGCGCCAGCAGCCGGGGGACTAGCGGGGCCACAGATACGCAGTATTTT
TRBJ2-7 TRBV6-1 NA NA CASRQSAYEQYF TGTGCCAGCAGACAGAGTGCCTACGAGCAGTACTTC
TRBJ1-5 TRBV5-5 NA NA CASSLGQGKQPQHF TGTGCCAGCAGCTTGGGGCAGGGCAAACAGCCCCAGCATTTT
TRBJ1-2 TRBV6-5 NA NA CASSSRRNGDYGYTF TGTGCCAGCAGTTCACGGAGGAACGGGGACTATGGCTACACCTTC
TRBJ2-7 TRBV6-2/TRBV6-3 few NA CASSYSKAGSSEQYF TGTGCCAGCAGTTACTCGAAGGCGGGGTCCTCCGAGCAGTACTTC
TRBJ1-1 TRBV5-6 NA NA CASSREGVRGTEAFF TGTGCCAGCAGCCGCGAGGGGGTACGGGGCACTGAAGCTTTCTTT
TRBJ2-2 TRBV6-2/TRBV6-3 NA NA CASSPLTASDGELFF TGTGCCAGCAGCCCTCTGACGGCTTCGGACGGGGAGCTGTTTTTT
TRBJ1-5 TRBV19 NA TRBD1 CASEQGESNQPQHF TGTGCCAGCGAACAGGGGGAGAGCAATCAGCCCCAGCATTTT
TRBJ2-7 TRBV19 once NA CASSTQGREAYEQYF TGTGCCAGTAGTACCCAGGGCCGGGAAGCCTACGAGCAGTACTTC
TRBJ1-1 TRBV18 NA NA CASSPSSRGNTEAFF TGTGCCAGCTCACCGAGCTCCAGGGGGAACACTGAAGCTTTCTTT
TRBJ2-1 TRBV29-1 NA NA CSVPTGSNEQFF TGCAGCGTCCCGACCGGGAGCAATGAGCAGTTCTTC
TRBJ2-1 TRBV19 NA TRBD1 CASRQGSYNEQFF TGTGCCAGTCGACAGGGTTCCTACAATGAGCAGTTCTTC
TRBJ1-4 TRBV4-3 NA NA CASSLGSGTNEKLFF TGCGCCAGCAGCCTAGGTTCAGGGACTAATGAAAAACTGTTTTTT
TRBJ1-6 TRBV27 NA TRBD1 CASSLTGSSPLHF TGTGCCAGCAGTTTGACAGGGAGTTCACCCCTCCACTTT
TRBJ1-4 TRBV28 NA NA CASSLTDILTEKLFF TGTGCCAGCAGTTTGACGGACATTCTCACTGAAAAACTGTTTTTT
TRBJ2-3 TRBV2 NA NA CASSAGARSTDTQYF TGTGCCAGCAGTGCAGGGGCGCGTAGCACAGATACGCAGTATTTT
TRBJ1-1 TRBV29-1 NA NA CSVEENRATEAFF TGCAGCGTTGAAGAAAACAGGGCCACTGAAGCTTTCTTT
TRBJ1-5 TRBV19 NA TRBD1 CASSTWTGWNQPQHF TGTGCCAGTAGTACCTGGACAGGGTGGAATCAGCCCCAGCATTTT
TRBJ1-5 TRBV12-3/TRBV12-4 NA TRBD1 CASSFTGGQPQHF TGTGCCAGCAGTTTTACAGGGGGACAGCCCCAGCATTTT
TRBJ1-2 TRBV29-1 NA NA CSVERQLRSDGYTF TGCAGCGTTGAACGGCAGCTTCGATCGGATGGCTACACCTTC
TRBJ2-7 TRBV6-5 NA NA CASYLGSEQYF TGTGCCAGCTATCTGGGCAGCGAGCAGTACTTC
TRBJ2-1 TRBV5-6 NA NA CASTLYNEQFF TGTGCCAGCACCCTTTACAATGAGCAGTTCTTC
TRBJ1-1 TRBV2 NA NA CASSPRAGSFLPNTEAFF TGTGCCAGCAGTCCCCGGGCAGGCTCCTTCCTCCCGAACACTGAAGCTTTCTTT
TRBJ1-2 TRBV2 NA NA CASSARPGGYGYTF TGTGCCAGCAGTGCTCGACCGGGAGGCTATGGCTACACCTTC
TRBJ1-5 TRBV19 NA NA CASSQGGEQPQHF TGTGCCAGTAGTCAGGGAGGGGAACAGCCCCAGCATTTT